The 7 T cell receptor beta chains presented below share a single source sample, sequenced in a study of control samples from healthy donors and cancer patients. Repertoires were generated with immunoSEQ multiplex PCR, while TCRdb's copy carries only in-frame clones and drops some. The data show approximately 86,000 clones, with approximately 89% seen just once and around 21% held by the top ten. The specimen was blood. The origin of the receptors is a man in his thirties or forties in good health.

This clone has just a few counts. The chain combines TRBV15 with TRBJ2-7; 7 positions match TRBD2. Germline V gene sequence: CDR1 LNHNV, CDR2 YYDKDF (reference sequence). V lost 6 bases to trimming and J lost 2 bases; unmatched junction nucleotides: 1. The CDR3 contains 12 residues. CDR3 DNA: TGTGCCACCAGGGGGGGGACCTACGAGCAGTACTTC. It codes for CATRGGTYEQYF.

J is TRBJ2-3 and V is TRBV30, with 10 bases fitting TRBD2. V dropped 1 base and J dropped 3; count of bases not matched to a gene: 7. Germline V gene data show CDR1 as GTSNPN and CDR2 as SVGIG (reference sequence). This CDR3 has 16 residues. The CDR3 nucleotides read TGTGCCTGGAGTGCACCTAGCGGGGGAGTTACAGATACGCAGTATTTT. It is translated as CAWSAPSGGVTDTQYF.

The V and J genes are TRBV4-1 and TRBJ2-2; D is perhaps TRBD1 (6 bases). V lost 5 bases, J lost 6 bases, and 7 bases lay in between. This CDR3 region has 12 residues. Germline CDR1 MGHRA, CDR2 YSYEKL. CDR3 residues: CASSSGAGELFF. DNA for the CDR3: TGCGCCAGCAGCTCAGGGGCCGGGGAGCTGTTTTTT.

CDR3 DNA: TGTGCCAGCAGCCCCCAACTAGCGGGGGGGTACAATGAGCAGTTCTTC. Amino acid sequence: CASSPQLAGGYNEQFF. The rearrangement links TRBV3-1 (or the pseudogene TRBV3-2) to TRBJ2-1; TRBD2 aligns across 13 bases. The CDR3 consists of 16 residues. The V and J ends lost 4 bases and 4 bases, in that order; junction bases with no gene match: 4. Germline V gives CDR1 LGHDT, CDR2 YNNKEL (reference sequence).

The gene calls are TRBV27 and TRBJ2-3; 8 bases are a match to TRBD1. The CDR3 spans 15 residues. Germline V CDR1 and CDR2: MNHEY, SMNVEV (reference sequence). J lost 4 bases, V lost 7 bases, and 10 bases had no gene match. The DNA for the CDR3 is TGTGCCAGCATAAGATCCACAGGGGGATCAGATACGCAGTATTTT. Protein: CASIRSTGGSDTQYF.

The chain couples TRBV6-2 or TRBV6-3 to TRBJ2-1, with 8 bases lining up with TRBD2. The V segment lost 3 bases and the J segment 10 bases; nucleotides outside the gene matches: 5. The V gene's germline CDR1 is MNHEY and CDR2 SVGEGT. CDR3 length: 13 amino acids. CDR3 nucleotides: TGTGCCAGCAGTTATGGCGGGGGGCGGGAGCAGTTCTTC. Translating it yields CASSYGGGREQFF.

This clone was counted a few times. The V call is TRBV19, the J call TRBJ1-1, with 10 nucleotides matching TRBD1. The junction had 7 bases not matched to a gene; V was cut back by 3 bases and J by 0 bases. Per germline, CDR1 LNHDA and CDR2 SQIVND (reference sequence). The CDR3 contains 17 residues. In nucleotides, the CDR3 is TGTGCCAGTAGTATGACCCCGGGACAGGGGATGAACACTGAAGCTTTCTTT. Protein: CASSMTPGQGMNTEAFF.